This TCR beta chain was recovered during a study of blood T cell repertoires in COVID-19. Sequencing used immunoSEQ multiplex PCR; TCRdb keeps in-frame clones, though not all of them. The sample has about 140,000 clones, about 90% seen once. V lost 6 bases and J 7 bases, leaving 18 bases between the germline ends. Germline assignment: CDR1 MNHEY and CDR2 SVGAGI. This CDR3 is 15 amino acids long. Sequenced sample: PBMCs or T cells enriched from blood (not recorded which). This chain connects TRBV6-5 to TRBJ1-4, with D perhaps TRBD1 (6 bases). The source is a man in his 60s who had recovered from COVID-19. In DNA, the CDR3 is TGTGCCAGCAGCCTCACAGGGTTGATCGGTGAAAAACTGTTTTTT. Its translation: CASSLTGLIGEKLFF.